This is a list of T cell receptor beta chains from one sample in a study of blood T cells in healthy people across ages. One entry per CDR3 protein results from TCRdb running MiXCR on the 5' RACE reads. The profile shows over 1,500,000 distinct CDR3 sequences, about 50% of them singletons. Sequenced: blood. These receptors were obtained from a woman between 35 and 50 years old in good health. CDR3s include the opening cysteine and the closing phenylalanine or tryptophan. The order of the fields is V gene, D gene, J gene, clone size, CDR3 DNA, CDR3 protein. A D gene is named only where the DNA matches it firmly. Rows may omit the clone size; those that give it use once, few, many or a size class.

TRBV2	TRBD1	TRBJ2-3	few	TGTGCCAGCAGCGCGGGACAGGGGCAGGGAGATACGCAGTATTTT	CASSAGQGQGDTQYF
TRBV29-1	-	TRBJ2-1	few	TGCAGCGTTGAAGCAGCTAAGAGCTACAATGAGCAGTTCTTC	CSVEAAKSYNEQFF
TRBV29-1	-	TRBJ1-5	-	TGCAGCGCTATCCGGGACACCACGAATCTCCAGCATTTT	CSAIRDTTNLQHF
TRBV4-3	TRBD1	TRBJ1-5	-	TGCGCCAGCAGCATGGGGACAGACGCCTCGTCCCAGCATTTT	CASSMGTDASSQHF
TRBV7-2	-	TRBJ2-5	-	TGTGCCAGCAGTCGTTATAGGGAGCAGGGCTGGGACAATGAGCAGTACTTC	CASSRYREQGWDNEQYF
TRBV9	-	TRBJ1-4	-	TGTGCCAGCAGCGTAGGGGGGTGGAGGAATGAAAAACTGTTTTTT	CASSVGGWRNEKLFF
TRBV4-1	-	TRBJ2-5	-	TGCGCCAGCAGCCCAGTGCCGGGCAGGGACCAAGAGACCCAGTACTTC	CASSPVPGRDQETQYF
TRBV6-1	-	TRBJ1-2	-	TGTGCCAGCAGTGAAAGAACAACAGGCAACTATGGCTACACCTTC	CASSERTTGNYGYTF
TRBV7-2	TRBD2	TRBJ2-7	-	TGTGCCAGCAGCTTAGCCGGGAGGGGCTCCAGCTCCTACGAGCAGTACTTC	CASSLAGRGSSSYEQYF
TRBV27	TRBD1	TRBJ2-3	few	TGTGCCAGCAGCCGGGACAGCCCCACAGATACGCAGTATTTT	CASSRDSPTDTQYF
TRBV7-2	-	TRBJ2-5	few	TGTGCCAGCAGCGTAGCGCCCGGGGAGACCCAGTACTTC	CASSVAPGETQYF
TRBV3-1	-	TRBJ1-2	-	TGTGCCAGCAGCCAAGATGGGGGATTTAACTATGGCTACACCTTC	CASSQDGGFNYGYTF
TRBV7-8	-	TRBJ2-5	-	TGTGCCAGCAGTTTCGGTTCCCTAGCTCAGCAGGAGACCCAGTACTTC	CASSFGSLAQQETQYF
TRBV7-2	TRBD2	TRBJ2-3	-	TGTGCCAGCAGTCGGTGGACTAGCGGGGGGACAGATACGCAGTATTTT	CASSRWTSGGTDTQYF
TRBV7-2	-	TRBJ1-5	-	TGTGCCAGCAGCTTAGCCACAGCGCCGAATCAGCCCCAGCATTTT	CASSLATAPNQPQHF
TRBV7-9	-	TRBJ2-3	-	TGTGCCAGCGGCTTAGGATCTCCTAGCACAGATACGCAGTATTTT	CASGLGSPSTDTQYF
TRBV20-1	-	TRBJ2-3	-	TGCAGTGCTAGAGATCCAGGAGCCCTGTTAGATACGCAGTATTTT	CSARDPGALLDTQYF
TRBV3-1	-	TRBJ1-6	-	TGTGCCAGCAGCCAAACAGGGATGAATTCACCCCTCCACTTT	CASSQTGMNSPLHF